This T cell receptor (beta chain) stems from a study of PD-1 blockade in classical Hodgkin lymphoma. V shed 5 bases and J 5 bases; nucleotides not matched to a gene: 3. CDR3 length: 12 residues. CDR1 is ENHRY and CDR2 is SYGVKD in the germline V gene. Time point indicated: cycle 4 day 1 (C4D1), after more than five weeks of nivolumab. All patients relapsed after autologous stem cell transplantation, and brentuximab vedotin exposure varied. The data were produced by immunoSEQ multiplex PCR, yet TCRdb's version contains in-frame clones alone and is incomplete. The sample holds tens of thousands of clones, more than 70% seen once.

The sample in question was peripheral blood mononuclear cells (PBMCs), obtained before the fourth cycle of nivolumab. The J gene is TRBJ2-7, the V gene TRBV10-3, with TRBD1 matching 7 bases. The receptor comes from a human donor with classical Hodgkin lymphoma. This CDR3 is CAISTGVHEQYF. The CDR3 DNA is TGTGCCATCAGTACAGGGGTCCACGAGCAGTACTTC.